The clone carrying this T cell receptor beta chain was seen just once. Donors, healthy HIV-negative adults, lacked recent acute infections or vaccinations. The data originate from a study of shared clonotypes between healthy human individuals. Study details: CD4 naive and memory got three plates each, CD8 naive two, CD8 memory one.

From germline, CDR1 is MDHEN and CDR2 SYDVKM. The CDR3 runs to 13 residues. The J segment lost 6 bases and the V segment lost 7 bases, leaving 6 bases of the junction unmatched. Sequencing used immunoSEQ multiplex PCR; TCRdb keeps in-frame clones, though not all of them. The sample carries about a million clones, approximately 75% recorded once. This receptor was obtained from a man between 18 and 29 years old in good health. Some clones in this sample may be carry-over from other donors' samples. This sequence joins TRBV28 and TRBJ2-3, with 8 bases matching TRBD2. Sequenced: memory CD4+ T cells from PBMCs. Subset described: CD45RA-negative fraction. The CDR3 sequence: CASTREGPDTQYF. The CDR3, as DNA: TGTGCCAGCACACGGGAGGGTCCCGATACGCAGTATTTT.